The 29 T cell receptor beta chains below come from one sample, sequenced in a study of blood T cell repertoires in COVID-19. Sequencing used immunoSEQ multiplex PCR; TCRdb keeps in-frame clones, though not all of them. The table records 95,000 to 150,000 clones, about four fifths of them present only once. Sequencing was carried out using peripheral blood. The receptors were sampled from a man aged 60 to 69 with acute or convalescent COVID-19.

The chain has TRBV5-1 and TRBJ2-3, with 12 nucleotides matching TRBD1. The CDR3 consists of 16 residues. The J segment lost 5 bases and the V segment lost 1 base, leaving 5 bases of the junction unmatched. Germline assignment: CDR1 SGHRS and CDR2 YFSETQ. CDR3 sequence reads: CASSLPGTGGQDTQYF. Written as DNA, the CDR3 is TGCGCCAGCAGCTTGCCCGGGACAGGGGGCCAAGATACGCAGTATTTT.

The chain links TRBV28 to TRBJ1-3; D perhaps matches TRBD1 (5 bases). With 2 bases removed from V and 4 bases from J, the gap between germline ends came to 9 bases. The CDR3 extends over 14 amino acids. Germline lookup yields CDR1 MDHEN and CDR2 SYDVKM. The CDR3 region is CASSLVGVGNTIYF. The CDR3 coding sequence is TGTGCCAGCAGTTTAGTAGGGGTAGGAAACACCATATATTTT.

The rearrangement links TRBV19 to TRBJ1-4; TRBD1 might be the D (6 bases). Germline V gene data show CDR1 as LNHDA and CDR2 as SQIVND (reference sequence). The CDR3 has 16 amino acids. Trimming removed 8 bases from V and 3 bases from J, with 19 bases in between. The CDR3 sequence: CASHFHRAGANEKLFF. The DNA of the CDR3 is TGTGCCAGTCACTTTCACAGGGCGGGGGCTAATGAAAAACTGTTTTTT.

The rearrangement links TRBV7-3 to TRBJ1-3; D unresolved. Per germline, CDR1 SGHTA and CDR2 FQGTGA. V was clipped by 0 bases and J by 1 base, with 7 bases between them. The CDR3 has 15 amino acids. As DNA, the CDR3 is TGTGCCAGCAGCTTAACACCCGGGTCTGGAAACACCATATATTTT. Encoded protein: CASSLTPGSGNTIYF. Combining the CDR3 with reference TRBV7-3 and TRBJ1-3 gives the whole variable domain GAGVSQTPSNKVTEKGKYVELRCDPISGHTALYWYRQSLGQGPEFLIYFQGTGAADDSGLPNDRFFAVRPEGSVSTLKIQRTERGDSAVYLCASSLTPGSGNTIYFGEGSWLTVV.

V gene TRBV5-1 combines with J gene TRBJ1-2, with TRBD1 identical over 8 bases. The germline V gene encodes CDR1 SGHRS and CDR2 YFSETQ. The V gene end was trimmed by 6 bases and the J gene end by 2 bases; junction bases not matched to a gene: 3. The CDR3 sequence is 13 residues long. DNA for the CDR3: TGCGCCAGCACCACAGGGGGAAACTATGGCTACACCTTC. The encoded protein is CASTTGGNYGYTF.

This chain joins TRBV27 and TRBJ1-5, with 9 bases matching TRBD1. The V gene's germline CDR1 is MNHEY and CDR2 SMNVEV (reference sequence). This CDR3 has 15 residues. J was trimmed by 6 bases and V by 6 bases; bases with no gene match: 9. The CDR3 DNA reads TGTGCCAGCAGCCACAGGGGACAGGGAATTCAGCCCCAGCATTTT. Amino acid sequence: CASSHRGQGIQPQHF.

V is TRBV5-6 and J is TRBJ1-6; 10 nucleotides align to TRBD1. Germline-derived CDR1 and CDR2 are SGHDT and YYEEEE. Unmatched junction bases numbered 4, after V lost 4 bases and J lost 6 bases. The CDR3 is made up of 15 amino acids. For the CDR3, the DNA is TGTGCCAGCAGCATTTGGACAGGGGGTAATTCACCCCTCCACTTT. This gives the protein CASSIWTGGNSPLHF.

This chain links TRBV5-1 with TRBJ2-1; 9 bases match TRBD1. After removal of 4 bases from V and 6 bases from J, the junction contained 8 bases not matched to a gene. Germline V CDR1 and CDR2: SGHRS, YFSETQ. CDR3 length equals 15 residues. This CDR3 reads CASSVGQGQTNEQFF. In nucleotides, the CDR3 is TGCGCCAGCAGCGTGGGACAGGGACAAACCAATGAGCAGTTCTTC.

This chain uses TRBV11-2 with TRBJ1-5; D not resolved. The CDR3 totals 14 residues. With 1 base removed from V and 9 bases from J, the gap between germline ends came to 13 bases. Germline lookup yields CDR1 SGHAT and CDR2 FQNNGV. The CDR3 DNA reads as TGTGCCAGCAGCTTAGCTCCCGAATCGGGGCCCCAGCATTTT. This encodes CASSLAPESGPQHF.

This clone was observed a handful of times. The gene calls are TRBV15 and TRBJ1-4, with 9 bases lining up with TRBD1. The CDR3 covers 15 residues. In germline, CDR1 is LNHNV, CDR2 YYDKDF (reference sequence). The trim removed 5 bases at V and 7 bases at J, leaving 8 bases unmatched. The CDR3 region has the DNA TGTGCCACCAGCGCCGGGACAGGGTCGGGTGAAAAACTGTTTTTT. It encodes CATSAGTGSGEKLFF.

The CDR3 protein is CASSPDRVSYEQYF. The CDR3, as DNA: TGTGCCAGCAGCCCAGACAGGGTTAGTTACGAGCAGTACTTC. The chain carries TRBV9 and TRBJ2-7, with 7 bases identical to TRBD1. Germline CDR1 and CDR2: SGDLS and YYNGEE. Trimming cost V 4 bases and J 4 bases; bases outside gene matches: 8. The CDR3 contains 14 residues.

The rearrangement links TRBV10-3 to TRBJ1-1; 11 bases match TRBD1. The CDR3 length is 16 residues. V lost 5 bases to trimming and J lost 5 bases; unmatched junction nucleotides: 10. Germline V gene sequence: CDR1 ENHRY, CDR2 SYGVKD. The CDR3 here is CAISPGQGAQRTEAFF. The DNA of the CDR3 is TGTGCCATCAGTCCAGGACAGGGGGCCCAGAGGACTGAAGCTTTCTTT.

This rearrangement joins TRBV12-3 or TRBV12-4 to TRBJ2-7; unclear D gene. V lost 1 base and J 2 bases, leaving 6 bases between the germline ends. This CDR3 spans 13 amino acids. The CDR3 protein is CASSLGRAYEQYF. CDR3 nucleotides: TGTGCCAGCAGTTTAGGTCGAGCCTACGAGCAGTACTTC.

The chain recombines TRBV6-2 or TRBV6-3 with TRBJ1-2; 8 bases match TRBD1. CDR3 size: 13 residues. Trimming cost V 2 bases and J 9 bases; bases outside gene matches: 5. The germline CDR1 and CDR2 sequences are MNHEY and SVGEGT. The CDR3 nucleotides read TGTGCCAGCAGTTACGGACAGGGTGGAAGCTACACCTTC. This encodes CASSYGQGGSYTF.

This chain joins TRBV5-1 and TRBJ1-1; the D is unclear. Germline V gene data show CDR1 as SGHRS and CDR2 as YFSETQ. This CDR3 is built from 13 residues. Trimming removed 8 bases at V and 3 bases at J, with 14 bases between. The CDR3: CASKTPGDTEAFF. CDR3 DNA: TGCGCCAGTAAAACCCCCGGGGACACTGAAGCTTTCTTT.

The chain joins TRBV5-1 to TRBJ1-6; D may be TRBD1 (5 bases). Trimming stripped 7 bases from V and 10 bases from J, with 18 bases between. The CDR3 contains 14 residues. Germline CDR1 reads SGHRS; CDR2 reads YFSETQ. CDR3 sequence (DNA): TGCGCCAGCTCCGTGGGGGAGGTGGGATCACCCCTCCACTTT. Translating it yields CASSVGEVGSPLHF.

The rearrangement uses TRBV5-1 and TRBJ1-1; D is perhaps TRBD1 (6 bases). V lost 2 bases and J lost 0, with 11 bases in between. This CDR3 is 15 amino acids long. Germline V gene lookup returns CDR1 SGHRS and CDR2 YFSETQ. The CDR3, as DNA: TGCGCCAGCAGCTTAAGAACAGGGATGAACACTGAAGCTTTCTTT. Translated: CASSLRTGMNTEAFF.

This chain connects TRBV27 to TRBJ1-1; 9 bases line up with TRBD1. The germline V gene encodes CDR1 MNHEY and CDR2 SMNVEV (reference sequence). Trimming took 7 bases from V and 7 from J; bases not matched to a gene: 13. The CDR3 length is 15 residues. CDR3 sequence reads: CASTITWTGEGEAFF. In DNA form, the CDR3 reads TGTGCCAGCACTATAACCTGGACAGGGGAGGGTGAAGCTTTCTTT.

The gene calls are TRBV5-4 and TRBJ2-7, with D possibly being TRBD2 (6 bases). The V gene's germline CDR1 is SGHNT and CDR2 YYREEE (reference sequence). With 0 bases removed from V and 7 bases from J, the gap between germline ends came to 8 bases. This CDR3 is 12 amino acids long. CDR3 bases: TGTGCCAGCAGCTTGGAAGGGAGGGAGCAGTACTTC. Residues: CASSLEGREQYF.

The V gene is TRBV2, the J gene TRBJ2-7; 10 bases map to TRBD1. V trimming: 4 bases; J trimming: 3 bases; junction bases outside the gene matches: 3. Germline CDR1 reads SNHLY; CDR2 reads FYNNEI. CDR3 length equals 14 residues. The CDR3 loop reads CASSGRTGGYEQYF. DNA of the CDR3: TGTGCCAGCAGTGGGCGGACAGGGGGCTACGAGCAGTACTTC.

The chain combines TRBV11-3 with TRBJ2-3, with 14 positions matching TRBD2. The CDR3 spans 17 residues. The germline gives CDR1 SGHNT, CDR2 YENEEA. With V trimmed by 1 base and J by 4 bases, 4 bases remained unmatched. CDR3 loop: CASSLGGTSGSADTQYF. DNA of the CDR3: TGTGCCAGCAGCTTAGGAGGGACTAGCGGGAGCGCAGATACGCAGTATTTT.

The V call is TRBV2, the J call TRBJ2-5; TRBD2 aligns across 10 bases. The V gene end was trimmed by 0 bases and the J gene end by 6 bases; junction bases not matched to a gene: 13. Germline values: CDR1 SNHLY, CDR2 FYNNEI. The CDR3 covers 18 residues. The CDR3 sequence: CASSEAGTSVPARQTQYF. DNA of the CDR3: TGTGCCAGCAGTGAAGCGGGGACTAGCGTGCCCGCAAGACAGACCCAGTACTTC.

This chain joins TRBV28 and TRBJ1-3; D might be TRBD1 (5 bases). The ends were cut back, 2 bases at V and 0 bases at J, with 11 bases in the middle. The CDR3 is 16 residues long. CDR1 and CDR2 (germline): MDHEN, SYDVKM. Here the CDR3 reads CASSLGPGHSGNTIYF. The CDR3 DNA reads TGTGCCAGCAGTTTAGGTCCAGGGCACTCTGGAAACACCATATATTTT.

The chain links TRBV28 to TRBJ1-2; D is perhaps TRBD1 (5 bases). This CDR3 comprises 13 residues. The V and J ends lost 6 bases and 7 bases respectively, with 15 bases between them. Germline loops: CDR1 MDHEN, CDR2 SYDVKM. CDR3 nucleotide sequence: TGTGCCAGCAGGGGAGGGACCGCCTTTGGCTACACCTTC. Amino acid sequence: CASRGGTAFGYTF.

This sequence joins TRBV6-1 and TRBJ2-1; TRBD2 aligns across 9 bases. CDR1 is MNHNS and CDR2 is SASEGT in the germline V gene. The CDR3 loop spans 15 amino acids. J lost 4 bases, V lost 0 bases, and 1 base had no gene match. The CDR3 nucleotides are TGTGCCAGCAGTGAAGCTAGCGGGAGTTACAATGAGCAGTTCTTC. This sequence encodes CASSEASGSYNEQFF.

This chain uses TRBV24-1 with TRBJ2-1; no reliable D call. Trimming cost V 3 bases and J 5 bases, with 7 bases left between them. This CDR3 comprises 13 residues. Germline CDR1 KGHDR, CDR2 SFDVKD. The CDR3 loop reads CATSDGQDNEQFF. CDR3 sequence (DNA): TGTGCCACCAGTGATGGCCAGGACAATGAGCAGTTCTTC.

Written as DNA, the CDR3 is TGTGCCTGGACAGTGGACAGGGAGTTTCACACTGAAGCTTTCTTT. Amino acid sequence: CAWTVDREFHTEAFF. This rearrangement joins TRBV30 to TRBJ1-1; 8 nucleotides match TRBD1. Germline V gene data show CDR1 as GTSNPN and CDR2 as SVGIG (reference sequence). Unmatched junction bases numbered 10, after V lost 4 bases and J lost 3 bases. CDR3 size: 15 residues.

The chain couples TRBV6-1 to TRBJ1-2; no clear D gene. V shed 3 bases and J shed 4 bases, with 12 bases lying between them. This CDR3 has 14 residues. Germline CDR1 and CDR2: MNHNS and SASEGT. CDR3 DNA: TGTGCCAGCAGTGACGCGACCCGGGGCTATGGCTACACCTTC. Amino acid sequence: CASSDATRGYGYTF.

The CDR3 region is CASSPGLSSGANVLTF. The CDR3 nucleotides are TGTGCCAGCAGCCCGGGACTGAGCTCTGGGGCCAACGTCCTGACTTTC. The chain carries TRBV7-6 and TRBJ2-6; a possible D gene is TRBD2 (6 bases). CDR1 and CDR2 from the germline V gene are SGHVS and FNYEAQ. The CDR3 totals 16 residues. V lost 5 bases and J lost 0, with 11 bases in between.